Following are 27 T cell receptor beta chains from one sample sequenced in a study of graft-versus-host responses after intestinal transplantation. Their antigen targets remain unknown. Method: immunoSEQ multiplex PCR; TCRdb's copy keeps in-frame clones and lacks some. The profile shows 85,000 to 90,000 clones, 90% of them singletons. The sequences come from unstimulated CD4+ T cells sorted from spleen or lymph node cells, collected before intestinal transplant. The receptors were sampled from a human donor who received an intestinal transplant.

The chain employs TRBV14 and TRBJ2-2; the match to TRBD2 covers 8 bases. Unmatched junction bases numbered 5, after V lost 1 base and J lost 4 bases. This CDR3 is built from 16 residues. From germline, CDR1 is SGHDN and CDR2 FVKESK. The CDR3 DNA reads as TGTGCCAGCAGCCAAGTGGGCGGGGGGACCACCGGGGAGCTGTTTTTT. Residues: CASSQVGGGTTGELFF.

The CDR3 spells CASSPGASGGAQTQYF. The CDR3 DNA follows: TGTGCCAGCAGCCCTGGGGCCAGCGGGGGGGCGCAGACCCAGTACTTC. This chain links TRBV7-3 with TRBJ2-5; 10 bases agree with TRBD2. The CDR3 totals 16 residues. V gave up 5 bases and J gave up 6 bases; unmatched junction bases: 12. Germline V gives CDR1 SGHTA, CDR2 FQGTGA.

CDR3 residues: CASSTDGVNSPLHF. In DNA form, the CDR3 reads TGTGCCAGCAGCACCGACGGGGTTAACTCACCCCTCCACTTT. The chain couples TRBV11-3 to TRBJ1-6; D unclear. Trimming cost V 5 bases and J 10 bases, with 15 bases left between them. CDR3 length: 14 residues. Germline CDR1 reads SGHNT; CDR2 reads YENEEA. The entire variable domain, with the rest obtained from reference TRBV11-3 and TRBJ1-6, is as follows: EAGVVQSPRYKIIEKKQPVAFWCNPISGHNTLYWYLQNLGQGPELLIRYENEEAVDDSQLPKDRFSAERLKGVDSTLKIQPAELGDSAVYLCASSTDGVNSPLHFGNGTRLTVT.

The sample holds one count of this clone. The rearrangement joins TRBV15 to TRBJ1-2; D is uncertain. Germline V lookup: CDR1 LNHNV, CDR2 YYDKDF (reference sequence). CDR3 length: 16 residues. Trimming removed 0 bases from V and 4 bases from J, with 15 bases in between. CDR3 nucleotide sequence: TGTGCCACCAGCAGAGATTTTTCAGGCTCCCTCTATGGCTACACCTTC. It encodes CATSRDFSGSLYGYTF.

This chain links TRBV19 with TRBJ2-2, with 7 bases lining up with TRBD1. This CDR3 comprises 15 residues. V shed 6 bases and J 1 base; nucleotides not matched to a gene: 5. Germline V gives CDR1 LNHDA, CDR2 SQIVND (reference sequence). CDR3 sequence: CASSLGQVNTGELFF. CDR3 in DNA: TGTGCCAGTAGCCTAGGACAGGTGAACACCGGGGAGCTGTTTTTT.

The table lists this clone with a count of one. The CDR3: CASKDGLVRETQYF. CDR3 bases: TGCGCCAGCAAAGACGGACTCGTCCGGGAGACCCAGTACTTC. The gene calls are TRBV5-1 and TRBJ2-5, with D tentatively TRBD2 (5 bases). Per germline, CDR1 SGHRS and CDR2 YFSETQ. The CDR3 sequence is 14 residues long. The V and J ends lost 6 bases and 5 bases respectively, with 17 bases between them.

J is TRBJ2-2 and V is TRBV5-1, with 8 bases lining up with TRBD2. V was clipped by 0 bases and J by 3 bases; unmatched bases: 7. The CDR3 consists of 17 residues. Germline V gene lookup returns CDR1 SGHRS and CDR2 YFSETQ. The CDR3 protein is CASSLGTAGAYTGELFF. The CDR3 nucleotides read TGCGCCAGCAGCTTGGGGACAGCGGGGGCCTACACCGGGGAGCTGTTTTTT.

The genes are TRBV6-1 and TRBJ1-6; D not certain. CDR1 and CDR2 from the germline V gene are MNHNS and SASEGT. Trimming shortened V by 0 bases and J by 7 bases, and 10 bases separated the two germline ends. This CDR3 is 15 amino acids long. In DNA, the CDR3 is TGTGCCAGCAGTGAAGCCGACTCACACAATTCACCCCTCCACTTT. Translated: CASSEADSHNSPLHF.

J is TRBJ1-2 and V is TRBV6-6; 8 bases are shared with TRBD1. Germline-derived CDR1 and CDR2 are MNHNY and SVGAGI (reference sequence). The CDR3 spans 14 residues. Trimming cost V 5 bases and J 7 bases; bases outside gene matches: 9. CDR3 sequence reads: CASSHGQGRVGYTF. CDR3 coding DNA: TGTGCCAGCAGTCACGGACAGGGAAGGGTTGGCTACACCTTC.

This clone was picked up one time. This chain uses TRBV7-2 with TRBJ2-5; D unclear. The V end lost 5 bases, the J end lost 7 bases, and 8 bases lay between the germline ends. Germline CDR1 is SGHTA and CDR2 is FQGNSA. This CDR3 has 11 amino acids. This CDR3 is CASSTHGTQYF. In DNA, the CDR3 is TGTGCCAGCAGCACACATGGGACCCAGTACTTC.

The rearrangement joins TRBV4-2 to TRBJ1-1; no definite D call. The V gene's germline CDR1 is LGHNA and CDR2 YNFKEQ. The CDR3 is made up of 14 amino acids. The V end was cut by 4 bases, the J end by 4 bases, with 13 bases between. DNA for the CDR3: TGTGCCAGCAGCCCCAACGCGCGCGGCACTGAAGCTTTCTTT. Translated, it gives CASSPNARGTEAFF.

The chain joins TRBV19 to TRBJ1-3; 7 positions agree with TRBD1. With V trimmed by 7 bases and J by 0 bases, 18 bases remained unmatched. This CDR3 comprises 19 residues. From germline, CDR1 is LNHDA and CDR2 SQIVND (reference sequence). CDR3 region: CASTRGDRALYLSGNTIYF. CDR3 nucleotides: TGTGCCAGTACCCGGGGAGACAGGGCGCTCTACCTCTCTGGAAACACCATATATTTT.

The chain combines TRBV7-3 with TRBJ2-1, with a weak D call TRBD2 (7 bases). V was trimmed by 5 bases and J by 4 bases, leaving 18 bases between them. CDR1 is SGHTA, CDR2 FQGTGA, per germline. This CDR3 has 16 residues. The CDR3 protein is CASSPIGGARYNEQFF. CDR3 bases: TGTGCCAGCAGCCCAATAGGGGGGGCGAGGTACAATGAGCAGTTCTTC.

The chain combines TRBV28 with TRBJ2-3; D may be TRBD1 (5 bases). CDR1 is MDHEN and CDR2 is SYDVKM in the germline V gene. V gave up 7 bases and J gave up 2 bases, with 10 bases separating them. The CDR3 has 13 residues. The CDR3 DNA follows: TGTGCCAGCACGGCAGGGCCCACAGATACGCAGTATTTT. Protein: CASTAGPTDTQYF. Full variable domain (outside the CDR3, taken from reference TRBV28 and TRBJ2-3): DVKVTQSSRYLVKRTGEKVFLECVQDMDHENMFWYRQDPGLGLRLIYFSYDVKMKEKGDIPEGYSVSREKKERFSLILESASTNQTSMYLCASTAGPTDTQYFGPGTRLTVL.

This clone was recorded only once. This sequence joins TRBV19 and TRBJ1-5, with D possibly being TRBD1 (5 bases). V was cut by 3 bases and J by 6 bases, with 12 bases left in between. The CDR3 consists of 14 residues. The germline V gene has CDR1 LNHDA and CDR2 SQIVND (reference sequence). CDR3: CASSIGTGGQPQHF. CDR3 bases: TGTGCCAGTAGTATCGGGACGGGAGGTCAGCCCCAGCATTTT.

In nucleotides, the CDR3 is TGCGCCAGCAGCCCCCACGGGCTAGCGGGGGGGTCTAGCACAGATACGCAGTATTTT. As protein: CASSPHGLAGGSSTDTQYF. This chain uses TRBV4-1 with TRBJ2-3; 12 nucleotides agree with TRBD2. CDR3 size: 19 residues. Germline V lookup: CDR1 MGHRA, CDR2 YSYEKL. V lost 4 bases, J lost 0 bases, and 11 bases stayed unmatched.

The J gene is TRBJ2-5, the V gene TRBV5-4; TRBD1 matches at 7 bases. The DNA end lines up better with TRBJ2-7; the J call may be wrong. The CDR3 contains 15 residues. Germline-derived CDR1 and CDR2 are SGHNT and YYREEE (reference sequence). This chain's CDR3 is CASSFMSGGFYEQYF. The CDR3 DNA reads TGTGCCAGCAGCTTTATGTCAGGGGGTTTCTACGAGCAGTACTTC.

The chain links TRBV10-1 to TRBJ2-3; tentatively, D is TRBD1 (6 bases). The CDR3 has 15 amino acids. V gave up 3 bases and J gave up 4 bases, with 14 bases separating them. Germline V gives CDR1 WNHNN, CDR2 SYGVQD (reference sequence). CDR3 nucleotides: TGCGCCAGCAGTGACGCAGGGGTCGGCGCAGATACGCAGTATTTT. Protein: CASSDAGVGADTQYF.

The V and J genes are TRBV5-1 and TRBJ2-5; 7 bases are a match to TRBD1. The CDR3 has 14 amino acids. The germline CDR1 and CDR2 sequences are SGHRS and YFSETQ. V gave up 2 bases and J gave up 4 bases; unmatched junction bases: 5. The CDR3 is CASSFTGARETQYF. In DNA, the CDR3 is TGCGCCAGCAGCTTTACAGGGGCGCGAGAGACCCAGTACTTC.

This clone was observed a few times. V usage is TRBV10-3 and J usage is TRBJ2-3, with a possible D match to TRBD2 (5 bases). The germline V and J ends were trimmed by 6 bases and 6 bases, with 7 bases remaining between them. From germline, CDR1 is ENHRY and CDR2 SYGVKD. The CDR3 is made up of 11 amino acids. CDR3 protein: CAISRGDTQYF. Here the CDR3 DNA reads TGTGCCATCAGCCGGGGTGATACGCAGTATTTT.

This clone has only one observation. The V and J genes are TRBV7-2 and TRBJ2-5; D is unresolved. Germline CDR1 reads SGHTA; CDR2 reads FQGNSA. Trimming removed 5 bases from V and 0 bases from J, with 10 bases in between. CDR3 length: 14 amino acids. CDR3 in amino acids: CASSPPNYQETQYF. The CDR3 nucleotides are TGTGCCAGCAGCCCCCCGAACTACCAAGAGACCCAGTACTTC.

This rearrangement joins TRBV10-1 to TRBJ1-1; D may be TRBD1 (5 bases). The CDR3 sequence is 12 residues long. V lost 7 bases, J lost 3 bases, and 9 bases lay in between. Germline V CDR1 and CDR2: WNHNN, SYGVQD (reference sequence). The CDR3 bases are TGCGCCAGCAAGTGGGGCTACACTGAAGCTTTCTTT. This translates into CASKWGYTEAFF.

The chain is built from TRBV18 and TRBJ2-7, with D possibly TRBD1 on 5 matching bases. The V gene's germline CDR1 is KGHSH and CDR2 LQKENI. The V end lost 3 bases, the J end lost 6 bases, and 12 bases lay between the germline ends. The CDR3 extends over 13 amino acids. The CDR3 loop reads CASSPSGPGEQYF. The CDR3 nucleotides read TGTGCCAGCTCACCGTCAGGGCCTGGCGAGCAGTACTTC.

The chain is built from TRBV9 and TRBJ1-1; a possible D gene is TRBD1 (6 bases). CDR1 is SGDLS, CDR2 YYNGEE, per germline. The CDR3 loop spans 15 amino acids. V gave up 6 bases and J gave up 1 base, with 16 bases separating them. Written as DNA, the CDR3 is TGTGCCAGCACCCTAGGGTTAGGGGGGAACACTGAAGCTTTCTTT. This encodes CASTLGLGGNTEAFF.

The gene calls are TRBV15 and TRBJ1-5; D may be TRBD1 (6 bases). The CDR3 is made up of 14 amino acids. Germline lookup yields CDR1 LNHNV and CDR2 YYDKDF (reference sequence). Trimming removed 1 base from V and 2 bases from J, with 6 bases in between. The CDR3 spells CATSRGQGNQPQHF. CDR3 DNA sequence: TGTGCCACCAGCAGAGGACAGGGCAATCAGCCCCAGCATTTT.

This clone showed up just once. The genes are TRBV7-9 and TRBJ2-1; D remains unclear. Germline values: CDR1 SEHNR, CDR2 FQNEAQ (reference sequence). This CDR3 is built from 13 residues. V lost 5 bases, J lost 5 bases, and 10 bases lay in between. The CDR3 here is CASSPLTDNEQFF. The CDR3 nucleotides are TGTGCCAGCAGCCCCTTGACTGACAATGAGCAGTTCTTC.

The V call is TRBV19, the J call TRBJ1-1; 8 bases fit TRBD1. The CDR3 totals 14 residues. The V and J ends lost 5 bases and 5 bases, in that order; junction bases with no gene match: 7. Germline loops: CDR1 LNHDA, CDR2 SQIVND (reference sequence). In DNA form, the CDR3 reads TGTGCCAGTAGTGGACAGGGTCGGGGAACTGAAGCTTTCTTT. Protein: CASSGQGRGTEAFF.